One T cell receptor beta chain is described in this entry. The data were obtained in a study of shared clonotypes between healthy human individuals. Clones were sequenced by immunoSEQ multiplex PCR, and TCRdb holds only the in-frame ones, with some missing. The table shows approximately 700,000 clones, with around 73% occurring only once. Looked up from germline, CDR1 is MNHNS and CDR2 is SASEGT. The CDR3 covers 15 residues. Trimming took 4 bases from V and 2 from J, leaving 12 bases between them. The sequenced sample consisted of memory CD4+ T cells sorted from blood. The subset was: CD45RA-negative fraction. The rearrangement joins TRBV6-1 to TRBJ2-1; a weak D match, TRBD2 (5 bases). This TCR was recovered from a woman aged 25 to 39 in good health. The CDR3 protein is CASSVDSDPYNEQFF. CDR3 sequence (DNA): TGTGCCAGCAGTGTAGATAGCGACCCCTACAATGAGCAGTTCTTC.